Below, 23 T cell receptor beta chains from the same sample are listed, as sequenced in a study of CD8 T cells in ankylosing spondylitis. The antigens of these receptors remain unknown. A single record per CDR3 protein comes from TCRdb applying MiXCR to the 5' RACE reads. The table lists about 390,000 distinct CDR3 sequences, about 20% of them singletons. General study points: One TCR beta motif, made up of roughly 8 highly homologous variants, appeared characteristic of ankylosing spondylitis blood.

Sequences were obtained from blood, either unsorted or a sorted T cell fraction (not recorded which). The receptors stem from a male donor with ankylosing spondylitis.

This clonotype was counted between two and nine times. The chain links TRBV24-1 to TRBJ2-1; weak D call: TRBD1 (6 bases). From germline, CDR1 is KGHDR and CDR2 SFDVKD. V gave up 4 bases and J gave up 4 bases, with 16 bases separating them. The CDR3 has 16 amino acids. As DNA, the CDR3 is TGTGCCACCAGTGACCGCACAGGGCCTAATTACAATGAGCAGTTCTTC. Encoded protein: CATSDRTGPNYNEQFF.

This clonotype occurred a few times. This rearrangement joins TRBV4-1 to TRBJ1-5; D possibly corresponds to TRBD1 (5 bases). The CDR3 is made up of 16 amino acids. Germline V gene lookup returns CDR1 MGHRA and CDR2 YSYEKL. Trimming stripped 1 base from V and 3 bases from J, with 13 bases between. The CDR3 is CASSQVGTSTNQPQHF. In nucleotides, the CDR3 is TGCGCCAGCAGCCAAGTTGGGACCAGCACCAATCAGCCCCAGCATTTT.

The V gene is TRBV12-3 or TRBV12-4, the J gene TRBJ1-5; 8 nucleotides match TRBD1. This CDR3 comprises 17 residues. V dropped 1 base and J dropped 0; count of bases not matched to a gene: 5. CDR3 protein: CASSLGQGAYSNQPQHF. DNA of the CDR3: TGTGCCAGCAGTTTAGGGCAGGGGGCCTATAGCAATCAGCCCCAGCATTTT.

J is TRBJ2-2 and V is TRBV7-3, with D uncertain. The V end lost 5 bases, the J end lost 4 bases, and 11 bases lay between the germline ends. The CDR3 runs 14 residues. CDR1 and CDR2 from the germline V gene are SGHTA and FQGTGA. The CDR3 region has the DNA TGTGCCAGCAGCAATTCGGCGGTCACCGGGGAGCTGTTTTTT. Translation gives CASSNSAVTGELFF.

This clonotype was picked up a small number of times. The chain employs TRBV12-3 or TRBV12-4 and TRBJ2-3; D not resolved. This CDR3 region has 12 residues. The V gene lost 7 bases and the J gene lost 2 bases, with 7 bases spanning the gap. The CDR3 nucleotides read TGTGCCAGCACCCTGTTCACAGATACGCAGTATTTT. Its protein product is CASTLFTDTQYF.

This clonotype has ten or more counts. The chain has TRBV29-1 and TRBJ2-1; a weak D match, TRBD2 (6 bases). The V end was cut by 3 bases, the J end by 7 bases, with 13 bases between. There are 13 residues in the CDR3. CDR1 and CDR2 (germline): SQVTM, ANQGSEA. CDR3 sequence: CSVDLPGVNEQFF. CDR3 nucleotides: TGCAGCGTTGACCTGCCGGGAGTGAATGAGCAGTTCTTC.

This rearrangement joins TRBV5-1 to TRBJ1-1; possible D gene TRBD1, 6 bases. CDR3 size: 14 residues. Germline values: CDR1 SGHRS, CDR2 YFSETQ. Trimming shortened V by 0 bases and J by 5 bases, and 11 bases separated the two germline ends. Here the CDR3 DNA reads TGCGCCAGCAGCTTGGTGGGGGGCGGAACTGAAGCTTTCTTT. Its translation is CASSLVGGGTEAFF.

V and J are TRBV27 and TRBJ1-6, with 10 positions matching TRBD1. This CDR3 is built from 16 residues. Germline loops: CDR1 MNHEY, CDR2 SMNVEV (reference sequence). After removal of 5 bases from V and 10 bases from J, the junction contained 11 bases not matched to a gene. The CDR3 spells CASSTPGQGGRSPLHF. CDR3 DNA: TGTGCCAGCAGTACCCCAGGACAGGGGGGGAGGTCACCCCTCCACTTT.

The V gene is TRBV15, the J gene TRBJ1-5; the D gene is possibly TRBD1 (6 bases). The germline gives CDR1 LNHNV, CDR2 YYDKDF (reference sequence). The CDR3 consists of 15 residues. Trimming shortened V by 8 bases and J by 0 bases, and 14 bases separated the two germline ends. CDR3 sequence (DNA): TGTGCCACCGGCCAGACACAGGGTAGCAATCAGCCCCAGCATTTT. It encodes CATGQTQGSNQPQHF.

V gene TRBV30 combines with J gene TRBJ2-1; a weak D match, TRBD2 (6 bases). The CDR3 has 14 amino acids. The germline CDR1 and CDR2 sequences are GTSNPN and SVGIG (reference sequence). The V gene lost 0 bases and the J gene lost 9 bases, with 15 bases spanning the gap. The CDR3: CAWSVLQGGSEQFF. DNA for the CDR3: TGTGCCTGGAGTGTACTTCAGGGAGGTTCTGAGCAGTTCTTC.

This clonotype was recorded a few times. The genes are TRBV7-2 and TRBJ2-7; 9 bases fit TRBD1. Germline CDR1 and CDR2: SGHTA and FQGNSA. V was pared by 2 bases and J by 6 bases, with 11 bases of the junction left unmatched. The CDR3 runs to 16 residues. For the CDR3, the DNA is TGTGCCAGCAGCTTAACGTGGGACAGGGTGTCCCCCGAGCAGTACTTC. Amino acids: CASSLTWDRVSPEQYF.

V usage is TRBV7-9 and J usage is TRBJ2-7, with unresolved D. CDR3 length: 12 amino acids. V lost 6 bases and J lost 4, with 10 bases in between. Per germline, CDR1 SEHNR and CDR2 FQNEAQ (reference sequence). In DNA form, the CDR3 reads TGTGCCAGCAGTGCCATTGCGTACGAGCAGTACTTC. Translation gives CASSAIAYEQYF.

The chain carries TRBV20-1 and TRBJ2-5; no firm D call. The CDR3 sequence is 11 residues long. Germline V gene lookup returns CDR1 DFQATT and CDR2 SNEGSKA (reference sequence). V was cut by 8 bases and J by 1 base, with 8 bases left in between. CDR3 coding DNA: TGCAGTCAACAAACCCAAGAGACCCAGTACTTC. It is translated as CSQQTQETQYF.

This rearrangement joins TRBV5-1 to TRBJ1-1; a weak D match, TRBD1 (5 bases). CDR1 and CDR2 from the germline V gene are SGHRS and YFSETQ. V was trimmed by 3 bases and J by 1 base, leaving 10 bases between them. This CDR3 region has 14 residues. The CDR3 here is CASSWNTGNTEAFF. The CDR3 bases are TGCGCCAGCAGCTGGAACACAGGGAACACTGAAGCTTTCTTT.

This clonotype has more than one count but fewer than ten. This chain links TRBV20-1 with TRBJ2-3; 9 positions match TRBD2. The length of the CDR3 is 15 residues. J was trimmed by 6 bases and V by 6 bases; bases with no gene match: 13. Per the germline V gene, CDR1 is DFQATT and CDR2 is SNEGSKA (reference sequence). The CDR3 DNA sequence: TGCAGTGCGGGTCCGGGACTAGCAGAGTACGATACGCAGTATTTT. It is translated as CSAGPGLAEYDTQYF.

This chain links TRBV6-5 with TRBJ2-3; 8 bases are shared with TRBD2. Germline CDR1 is MNHEY and CDR2 is SVGAGI. V was clipped by 0 bases and J by 6 bases; unmatched bases: 8. The CDR3 loop spans 16 amino acids. The CDR3 loop is CASSYSPAGVGDTQYF. CDR3 nucleotides: TGTGCCAGCAGTTACTCACCAGCGGGAGTAGGGGATACGCAGTATTTT.

The CDR3 protein is CASSPGQESYEQYF. CDR3 sequence (DNA): TGTGCCAGCAGCCCTGGACAGGAATCCTACGAGCAGTACTTC. The gene calls are TRBV12-3 or TRBV12-4 and TRBJ2-7; 7 nucleotides agree with TRBD1. The CDR3 is 14 amino acids. Trimming at V came to 6 bases and at J to 1 base, leaving 6 bases not matched to a gene.

This clonotype was picked up a small number of times. The rearrangement joins TRBV9 to TRBJ2-3, with 7 bases identical to TRBD2. V was pared by 5 bases and J by 5 bases, with 11 bases of the junction left unmatched. Germline V gene lookup returns CDR1 SGDLS and CDR2 YYNGEE. CDR3 length: 15 residues. The chain's CDR3 is CASSTLSGGIDTQYF. The CDR3 DNA reads as TGTGCCAGCAGTACCCTTTCGGGGGGAATAGATACGCAGTATTTT. The whole variable domain, remainder taken from reference TRBV9 and TRBJ2-3, is DSGVTQTPKHLITATGQRVTLRCSPRSGDLSVYWYQQSLDQGLQFLIQYYNGEERAKGNILERFSAQQFPDLHSELNLSSLELGDSALYFCASSTLSGGIDTQYFGPGTRLTVL.

The chain recombines TRBV21-1 with TRBJ2-1; TRBD1 is the table's D call, not checked against the DNA. TRBV21-1 has pseudogene status. This CDR3 has 15 residues. CDR3 in DNA: TGTGCCAGCATCCCAAAGGGCGGTTATCACAATGAGCAGTTCTTC. Translated: CASIPKGGYHNEQFF.

This clonotype has a count of ten or more. The V and J genes are TRBV12-3 or TRBV12-4 and TRBJ2-1; D might be TRBD1 (6 bases). This CDR3 comprises 14 residues. The V end was cut by 7 bases, the J end by 1 base, with 11 bases between. The CDR3 here is CASTPGVSYNEQFF. Written as DNA, the CDR3 is TGTGCCAGCACCCCAGGGGTATCCTACAATGAGCAGTTCTTC.

The CDR3 is CASSDYTEAFF. The CDR3 coding sequence is TGTGCCAGCAGTGACTACACTGAAGCTTTCTTT. The chain is built from TRBV6-6 and TRBJ1-1; no clear D gene. The CDR3 totals 11 residues. Germline V CDR1 and CDR2: MNHNY, SVGAGI (reference sequence). V was pared by 5 bases and J by 3 bases, with 4 bases between.

There are a few counts of this clonotype. The V and J genes are TRBV24-1 and TRBJ2-7, with no clear D. The ends were cut back, 3 bases at V and 5 bases at J, with 7 bases in the middle. The CDR3 extends over 12 amino acids. Germline CDR1 is KGHDR and CDR2 is SFDVKD. CDR3 bases: TGTGCCACCAGTGATAGATGGGACGAGCAGTACTTC. This gives the protein CATSDRWDEQYF.

The chain employs TRBV2 and TRBJ1-5; D ambiguous. Trimming cost V 6 bases and J 4 bases, with 7 bases left between them. The length of the CDR3 is 12 residues. Germline lookup yields CDR1 SNHLY and CDR2 FYNNEI. CDR3 nucleotides: TGTGCCAGCAGGCGCCTGAATCAGCCCCAGCATTTT. This translates into CASRRLNQPQHF.